This T cell receptor beta chain was recovered during a study of T cells in Graves' hyperthyroidism and ophthalmopathy. About the research overall: The authors collected peripheral blood at initial diagnosis, before any treatment.

CDR3 length equals 13 residues. Germline V gives CDR1 WSHSY, CDR2 SAAADI. J lost 5 bases, V lost 6 bases, and 6 bases had no gene match. Out of more than 8 ml of fresh peripheral blood came the PBMCs. Amplified TCR beta CDR3 regions derived from RNA transcripts. First-round RT-PCR of the TCR CDR3 relied on the HTBI primer set. MiXCR, run by TCRdb on the multiplex PCR reads, gives a single entry per CDR3 protein. The data show about 690,000 distinct CDR3 sequences, with roughly 17% seen just once and around 15% held by the top ten. This clonotype has a handful of counts. The sequence came from a man aged 50 to 59 with Graves' hyperthyroidism. The chain uses TRBV10-2 and TRBJ2-5, with 7 bases lining up with TRBD1. The sample consisted of blood. CDR3: CASRATGSETQYF. The CDR3, as DNA: TGCGCCAGCAGGGCGACAGGGTCGGAGACCCAGTACTTC.